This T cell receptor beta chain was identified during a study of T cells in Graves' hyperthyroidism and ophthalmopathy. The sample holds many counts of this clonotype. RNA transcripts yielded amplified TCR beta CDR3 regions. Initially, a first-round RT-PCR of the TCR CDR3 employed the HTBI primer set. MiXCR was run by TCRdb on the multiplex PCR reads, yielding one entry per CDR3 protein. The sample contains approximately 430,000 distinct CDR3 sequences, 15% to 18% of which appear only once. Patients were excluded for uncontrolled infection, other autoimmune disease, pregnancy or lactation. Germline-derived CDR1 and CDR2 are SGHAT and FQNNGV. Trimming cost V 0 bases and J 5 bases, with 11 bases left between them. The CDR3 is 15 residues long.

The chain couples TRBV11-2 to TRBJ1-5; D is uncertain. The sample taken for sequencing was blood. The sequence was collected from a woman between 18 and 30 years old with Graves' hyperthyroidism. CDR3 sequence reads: CASSLEAPSYQPQHF. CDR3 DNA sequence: TGTGCCAGCAGCTTAGAGGCACCAAGTTATCAGCCCCAGCATTTT.